The rows below give T cell receptor beta chains drawn from one sample of a study of T cells in Graves' hyperthyroidism and ophthalmopathy. TCRdb called the multiplex PCR reads again in MiXCR, with one record for every CDR3 protein. Of around 620,000 distinct CDR3 sequences in the sample, about 17% were seen once. The sample consisted of blood. These receptors originate from a woman between 25 and 40 years old with Graves' hyperthyroidism. CDR3s include the opening cysteine and the closing phenylalanine or tryptophan. D genes are given only for firm matches. Not every row has a clone size; where given, it reads once, few, many or a size class.

d_gene	abundance	j_gene	v_gene	CDR3aa	CDR3nt
-	-	TRBJ1-1	TRBV5-8	CASSFRYIAFF	TGTGCCAGCAGCTTTAGGTACATAGCTTTCTTT
TRBD2	many	TRBJ2-7	TRBV6-5	CASSPASGGVSEQYF	TGTGCCAGCAGTCCCGCTAGCGGGGGTGTCAGCGAGCAGTACTTC
-	-	TRBJ2-7	TRBV11-2	CASSLAWGPSYEQYF	TGTGCCAGCAGCTTAGCGTGGGGACCTTCCTACGAGCAGTACTTC
TRBD1	-	TRBJ2-7	TRBV5-1	CASSRDGTAYEQYF	TGCGCCAGCAGCCGAGACGGGACAGCCTACGAGCAGTACTTC
TRBD2	many	TRBJ2-1	TRBV7-2	CASSPAIAGGYNEQFF	TGTGCCAGCAGCCCTGCCATAGCGGGCGGCTACAATGAGCAGTTCTTC
TRBD2	-	TRBJ2-1	TRBV9	CASSSSGRAGSEQFF	TGTGCCAGCTCGTCCAGCGGGAGGGCAGGGAGTGAGCAGTTCTTC
-	-	TRBJ2-1	TRBV14	CASSPIPNNEQFF	TGTGCCAGCAGCCCAATCCCAAACAATGAGCAGTTCTTC
-	many	TRBJ2-7	TRBV27	CASSFGPAAEQYF	TGTGCCAGCAGTTTCGGTCCCGCGGCCGAGCAGTACTTC
-	many	TRBJ2-3	TRBV7-9	CASSLQALRTTDTQYF	TGTGCCAGCAGCCTTCAAGCTCTTAGAACCACAGATACGCAGTATTTT
-	many	TRBJ2-5	TRBV20-1	CSARLARQETQYF	TGCAGTGCTAGGCTAGCCAGACAAGAGACCCAGTACTTC
-	few	TRBJ1-1	TRBV2	CASRSYGIANTEAFF	TGTGCCAGCAGGTCCTATGGCATAGCGAACACTGAAGCTTTCTTT
-	many	TRBJ2-7	TRBV10-3	CAIRGSAGSYEQYF	TGTGCCATCAGGGGGAGCGCAGGGTCCTACGAGCAGTACTTC
-	few	TRBJ1-5	TRBV12-3/TRBV12-4	CASSEIDQPQHF	TGCGCCAGCAGTGAGATCGATCAGCCCCAGCATTTT
TRBD1	-	TRBJ1-4	TRBV28	CVSSLWDSTTNEKLFF	TGTGTCAGCAGTTTATGGGACAGTACAACTAATGAAAAACTGTTTTTT
-	many	TRBJ2-7	TRBV28	CASGDLYTYEQYF	TGTGCCAGCGGGGACCTTTATACCTACGAGCAGTACTTC
-	many	TRBJ2-5	TRBV24-1	CATSDLAGAQGETQYF	TGTGCCACCAGTGATTTAGCAGGGGCGCAGGGAGAGACCCAGTACTTC
TRBD1	few	TRBJ2-1	TRBV7-3	CASSMGGQGGNEQFF	TGTGCCAGCAGCATGGGGGGACAGGGGGGCAATGAGCAGTTCTTC
TRBD2	-	TRBJ2-5	TRBV7-3	CASSGGGLETQYF	TGTGCCAGCAGTGGGGGAGGGTTAGAGACCCAGTACTTC
TRBD1	few	TRBJ2-7	TRBV25-1	CASSASGTGDSYEQYF	TGTGCCAGCAGTGCGAGCGGGACAGGGGATTCCTACGAGCAGTACTTC
-	many	TRBJ2-1	TRBV7-2	CASSSGVAGEQFF	TGTGCCAGCAGCTCGGGAGTGGCCGGTGAGCAGTTCTTC
TRBD1	few	TRBJ2-1	TRBV24-1	CATSHTGGIYNEQFF	TGTGCCACTAGCCATACAGGGGGAATATACAATGAGCAGTTCTTC
-	few	TRBJ1-1	TRBV14	CASSQGGRVTEAFF	TGTGCCAGCAGCCAAGGTGGTAGGGTCACTGAAGCTTTCTTT
TRBD2	-	TRBJ2-7	TRBV3-1	CASSPGGSGAKDNEQYF	TGTGCCAGCAGCCCGGGGGGTAGCGGGGCCAAGGATAACGAGCAGTACTTC
TRBD2	-	TRBJ2-1	TRBV9	CASSASTSGAYNEQFF	TGTGCCAGCAGCGCCTCGACTAGCGGGGCCTACAATGAGCAGTTCTTC
TRBD1	many	TRBJ1-5	TRBV5-1	CASSLAGQGGQPQHF	TGCGCCAGCAGCTTGGCGGGACAGGGAGGTCAGCCCCAGCATTTT
TRBD2	few	TRBJ2-1	TRBV12-3/TRBV12-4	CASSRTSGDYNEQFF	TGTGCCAGCAGTAGGACTAGCGGAGACTACAATGAGCAGTTCTTC
-	many	TRBJ2-1	TRBV20-1	CSASRGGISRFYNEQFF	TGCAGTGCTAGTAGGGGCGGGATTAGCAGATTCTACAATGAGCAGTTCTTC
TRBD1	-	TRBJ1-2	TRBV11-2	CASSSGQGLDGYTF	TGTGCCAGCAGCTCGGGACAGGGGTTGGATGGCTACACCTTC
-	few	TRBJ2-2	TRBV20-1	CSAMVGAMNTGELFF	TGCAGTGCTATGGTAGGGGCCATGAACACCGGGGAGCTGTTTTTT